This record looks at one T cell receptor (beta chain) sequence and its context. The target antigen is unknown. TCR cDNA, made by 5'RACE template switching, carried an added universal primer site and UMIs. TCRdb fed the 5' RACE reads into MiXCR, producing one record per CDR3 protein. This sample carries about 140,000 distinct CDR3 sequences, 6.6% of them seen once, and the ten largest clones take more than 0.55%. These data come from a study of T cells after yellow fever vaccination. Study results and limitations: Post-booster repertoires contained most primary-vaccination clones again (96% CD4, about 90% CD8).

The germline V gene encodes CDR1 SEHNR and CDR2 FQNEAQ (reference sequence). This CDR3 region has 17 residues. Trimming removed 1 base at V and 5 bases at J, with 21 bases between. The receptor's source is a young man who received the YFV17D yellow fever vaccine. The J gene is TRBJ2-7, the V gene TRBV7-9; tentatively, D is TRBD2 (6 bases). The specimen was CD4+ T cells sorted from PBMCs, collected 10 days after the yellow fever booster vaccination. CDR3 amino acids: CASSLGRGLSGTDEQYF. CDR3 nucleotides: TGTGCCAGCAGCTTAGGGAGAGGACTATCGGGGACCGACGAGCAGTACTTC.